The 24 T cell receptor beta chains in this list originate from one sample, sequenced in a study of CD8 T cells in ankylosing spondylitis. Via MiXCR, TCRdb re-called the 5' RACE reads, giving one row per CDR3 protein. The sample yields 250,000 or so distinct CDR3 sequences, 24% seen once. The material sequenced was blood, either unsorted or a sorted T cell fraction (not recorded which). These receptor sequences come from a male donor with ankylosing spondylitis or in good health (not recorded which).

This clonotype appeared a few times. The chain uses TRBV20-1 and TRBJ1-5, with a possible D match to TRBD1 (6 bases). The germline V gene has CDR1 DFQATT and CDR2 SNEGSKA (reference sequence). The CDR3 is 14 amino acids. V lost 0 bases to trimming and J lost 7 bases, with 13 bases between them. CDR3 residues: CSARDTGSRQPQHF. Here the CDR3 DNA reads TGCAGTGCTAGAGATACAGGGTCAAGACAGCCCCAGCATTTT.

This chain links TRBV20-1 with TRBJ2-3; D uncertain. CDR1 and CDR2 from the germline V gene are DFQATT and SNEGSKA (reference sequence). The CDR3 is 15 residues long. With 2 bases removed from V and 4 bases from J, the gap between germline ends came to 16 bases. Here the CDR3 reads CSARIGLSGADTQYF. CDR3 DNA sequence: TGCAGTGCTAGAATCGGCCTAAGTGGCGCAGATACGCAGTATTTT.

This clonotype was seen a handful of times. This chain joins TRBV12-3 or TRBV12-4 and TRBJ2-3; TRBD1 agrees at 9 bases. The V and J ends lost 5 bases and 3 bases, in that order; junction bases with no gene match: 6. This CDR3 region has 15 residues. Here the CDR3 DNA reads TGTGCCAGCAGTCAACAGGGGGCGTCGACAGATACGCAGTATTTT. It is translated as CASSQQGASTDTQYF.

The genes are TRBV7-2 and TRBJ2-2; D perhaps matches TRBD2 (6 bases). Trimming took 4 bases from V and 5 from J, leaving 11 bases between them. The germline CDR1 and CDR2 sequences are SGHTA and FQGNSA. The CDR3 is made up of 14 amino acids. The CDR3 region has the DNA TGTGCCAGCAGCTCCGGACTACGTACCGGGGAGCTGTTTTTT. Protein: CASSSGLRTGELFF. Filled out from reference TRBV7-2 and TRBJ2-2, the complete variable domain reads GAGVSQSPSNKVTEKGKDVELRCDPISGHTALYWYRQSLGQGLEFLIYFQGNSAPDKSGLPSDRFSAERTGGSVSTLTIQRTQQEDSAVYLCASSSGLRTGELFFGEGSRLTVL.

This clonotype came up once. The chain links TRBV19 to TRBJ2-7; a possible D gene is TRBD1 (5 bases). Trimming removed 3 bases at V and 2 bases at J, with 11 bases between. CDR3 length: 14 amino acids. CDR1 and CDR2 (germline): LNHDA, SQIVND (reference sequence). The CDR3 DNA reads as TGTGCCAGTAGTATCCGGACACAGACCTACGAGCAGTACTTC. Residues: CASSIRTQTYEQYF.

This clonotype was counted many times. The V and J genes are TRBV20-1 and TRBJ2-7; the match to TRBD1 covers 10 bases. Losses at the gene ends were 0 bases for V and 4 bases for J; bases not matched to a gene: 3. Per the germline V gene, CDR1 is DFQATT and CDR2 is SNEGSKA (reference sequence). This CDR3 is built from 14 residues. The CDR3 sequence is CSAREGQGRYEQYF. Written as DNA, the CDR3 is TGCAGTGCTAGAGAGGGACAGGGGAGATACGAGCAGTACTTC.

V gene TRBV4-1 combines with J gene TRBJ2-7; 7 bases are shared with TRBD1. With 2 bases clipped from V and 8 bases from J, the junction kept 6 bases outside the gene matches. The CDR3 has 13 residues. Germline V gene sequence: CDR1 MGHRA, CDR2 YSYEKL. CDR3 sequence (DNA): TGCGCCAGCAGCCAACCAAACAGGGGCAAGCAGTACTTC. As protein: CASSQPNRGKQYF.

This clonotype occurred many times. The genes are TRBV29-1 and TRBJ2-7; D possibly matches TRBD1 or TRBD2 (5 bases each). This CDR3 contains 16 residues. Germline V gene lookup returns CDR1 SQVTM and CDR2 ANQGSEA. Trimming removed 5 bases from V and 0 bases from J, with 20 bases in between. In DNA form, the CDR3 reads TGCAGCGTTCAAAGAAGGGGACGGAAAAGCTCCTACGAGCAGTACTTC. Translating it yields CSVQRRGRKSSYEQYF.

This clonotype was counted only a few times. This sequence joins TRBV7-3 and TRBJ2-7; TRBD2 aligns across 8 bases. CDR3 length: 13 amino acids. Germline assignment: CDR1 SGHTA and CDR2 FQGTGA. Germline trimming cut 1 base from V and 6 bases from J; bases unmatched to any gene: 2. Here the CDR3 reads CASSLIREGEQYF. For the CDR3, the DNA is TGTGCCAGCAGCTTAATCCGGGAGGGCGAGCAGTACTTC.

In its sample, this clonotype was seen a few times. The V and J genes are TRBV11-2 and TRBJ1-2, with a tentative D call TRBD1 (5 bases). From germline, CDR1 is SGHAT and CDR2 FQNNGV. Trimming took 1 base from V and 8 from J, leaving 11 bases between them. This CDR3 has 13 residues. The CDR3 DNA reads TGTGCCAGCAGCTTAGTGCGTGGGGACGGCTACACCTTC. Protein: CASSLVRGDGYTF.

This clonotype was seen a few times. This sequence joins TRBV10-2 and TRBJ1-1; tentative D call: TRBD1 (5 bases). The CDR3 has 14 residues. V was pared by 6 bases and J by 0 bases, with 11 bases between. Germline V gives CDR1 WSHSY, CDR2 SAAADI. CDR3 region: CASRIGAMNTEAFF. The CDR3 nucleotides read TGCGCCAGCAGGATTGGGGCGATGAACACTGAAGCTTTCTTT.

Many counts were recorded for this clonotype. J is TRBJ1-5 and V is TRBV19, with D perhaps matching TRBD1 (6 bases). The germline V gene has CDR1 LNHDA and CDR2 SQIVND (reference sequence). The CDR3 contains 16 residues. Trimming removed 4 bases at V and 2 bases at J, with 15 bases between. The CDR3 is CASSTSHRQGNQPQHF. The CDR3 DNA reads TGTGCCAGTAGTACATCCCATCGACAGGGCAATCAGCCCCAGCATTTT.

This chain uses TRBV6-4 with TRBJ2-7, with D perhaps TRBD1 or TRBD2 (5 bases each). The CDR3 is made up of 16 amino acids. Trimming took 3 bases from V and 0 from J, leaving 15 bases between them. Germline V gene sequence: CDR1 MRHNA, CDR2 SNTAGT. CDR3: CASSEGTRDYSYEQYF. DNA for the CDR3: TGTGCCAGCAGTGAGGGGACCAGGGATTACTCCTACGAGCAGTACTTC.

V is TRBV4-1 and J is TRBJ2-7; 9 nucleotides line up with TRBD1. This CDR3 comprises 14 residues. Trimming cost V 3 bases and J 7 bases; bases outside gene matches: 7. Germline assignment: CDR1 MGHRA and CDR2 YSYEKL. This chain's CDR3 is CASSHRDRAGEQYF. The CDR3 DNA sequence: TGCGCCAGCAGCCATCGGGACAGGGCGGGAGAGCAGTACTTC.

This clonotype was observed a few times. The chain couples TRBV12-3 or TRBV12-4 to TRBJ1-1; D remains unclear. The CDR3 contains 14 residues. V was trimmed by 1 base and J by 1 base, leaving 7 bases between them. In DNA form, the CDR3 reads TGTGCCAGCAGTTTAGTTTCACGGAACACTGAAGCTTTCTTT. Protein product: CASSLVSRNTEAFF.

This clonotype was counted at least ten times. The genes are TRBV20-1 and TRBJ2-5; 7 nucleotides line up with TRBD1. CDR3 size: 15 residues. V shed 6 bases, J shed 5 bases, and the junction held 15 bases outside the gene matches. CDR1 is DFQATT and CDR2 is SNEGSKA in the germline V gene (reference sequence). The CDR3 region is CSANLRDSHGETQYF. Here the CDR3 DNA reads TGCAGTGCAAACCTCCGGGACAGCCATGGGGAGACCCAGTACTTC.

This clonotype was recorded a few times. The rearrangement uses TRBV12-3 or TRBV12-4 and TRBJ2-3; a possible D gene is TRBD1 (8 bases). V lost 6 bases, J lost 9 bases, and 22 bases lay in between. This CDR3 has 15 amino acids. The DNA of the CDR3 is TGTGCCAGCAGAGACAGCGGGACCAACAGGGGGACGCAGTATTTT. It specifies CASRDSGTNRGTQYF.

The DNA of the CDR3 is TGCGCCAGCAGTGAGTCCAAGAAGGAAGGGACCCAGTACTTC. Protein sequence: CASSESKKEGTQYF. The genes are TRBV10-2 and TRBJ2-5; D uncertain. Trimming cost V 0 bases and J 7 bases, with 12 bases left between them. Germline V CDR1 and CDR2: WSHSY, SAAADI. CDR3 length: 14 residues.

About this clonotype itself: A much more abundant neighbour one base away suggests this may be a read error. The V and J genes are TRBV7-2 and TRBJ2-5; tentative D call: TRBD1 (6 bases). Trimming left V 6 bases short and J 4 bases short, with 15 bases between. Germline V gives CDR1 SGHTA, CDR2 FQGNSA. The CDR3 has 14 amino acids. The CDR3 spells CASSKGVWGETQYF. The CDR3 coding sequence is TGTGCCAGCAGTAAGGGGGTGTGGGGAGAGACCCAGTACTTC.

A few counts support this clonotype. The V gene is TRBV20-1, the J gene TRBJ2-2; no firm D call. V was clipped by 2 bases and J by 7 bases, with 14 bases between them. The CDR3 totals 14 residues. Germline V gene sequence: CDR1 DFQATT, CDR2 SNEGSKA (reference sequence). CDR3: CSARKAGMGGELFF. DNA for the CDR3: TGCAGTGCTAGAAAGGCAGGAATGGGCGGGGAGCTGTTTTTT.

This clonotype was found many times. The CDR3 region is CSARGGRSVTEAFF. In nucleotides, the CDR3 is TGCAGTGCTAGGGGGGGGCGTTCGGTCACTGAAGCTTTCTTT. V gene TRBV20-1 combines with J gene TRBJ1-1; D may be TRBD1 (6 bases). The CDR3 extends over 14 amino acids. Trimming removed 3 bases from V and 4 bases from J, with 15 bases in between. Germline V lookup: CDR1 DFQATT, CDR2 SNEGSKA (reference sequence).

The chain combines TRBV7-2 with TRBJ2-3; D gene unclear. Germline-derived CDR1 and CDR2 are SGHTA and FQGNSA. The CDR3 length is 14 residues. Trimming removed 1 base at V and 2 bases at J, with 7 bases between. The CDR3 here is CASSLGATTDTQYF. DNA of the CDR3: TGTGCCAGCAGCTTAGGGGCTACCACAGATACGCAGTATTTT.

The V call is TRBV5-5, the J call TRBJ1-1; 7 positions agree with TRBD1. Germline V lookup: CDR1 SGHKS, CDR2 YYEKEE (reference sequence). The CDR3 is 14 amino acids. V was clipped by 0 bases and J by 6 bases; unmatched bases: 5. The CDR3 protein is CASSLVGGRPEAFF. DNA of the CDR3: TGTGCCAGCAGCTTGGTAGGGGGCAGACCTGAAGCTTTCTTT.

This clonotype has a count of ten or more. This sequence joins TRBV6-2 or TRBV6-3 and TRBJ1-1; D gene unclear. This CDR3 spans 13 amino acids. V lost 7 bases, J lost 1 base, and 10 bases lay in between. Germline V gene data show CDR1 as MNHEY and CDR2 as SVGEGT. The CDR3 region is CASTILGNTEAFF. The CDR3 coding sequence is TGTGCCAGCACTATCCTGGGGAACACTGAAGCTTTCTTT.